The 25 T cell receptor beta chains reported below all come from one sample, sequenced in a study of cytomegalovirus exposure and HLA in healthy donors. The PCR had 60 Vbeta and 13 Jbeta primers. Repertoires were generated with immunoSEQ multiplex PCR, while TCRdb's copy carries only in-frame clones and drops some. The table records some 76,000 clones, approximately 84% of them present only once. The sample taken for sequencing was PBMCs. These TCRs come from a woman aged 45 to 65 in good health and CMV-seronegative.

This sequence joins TRBV19 and TRBJ1-1; 10 nucleotides agree with TRBD1. The CDR3 spans 16 residues. The germline V gene encodes CDR1 LNHDA and CDR2 SQIVND (reference sequence). Germline trimming cut 4 bases from V and 5 bases from J; bases unmatched to any gene: 10. CDR3 sequence (DNA): TGTGCCAGTAGTACCGACAGGGGACAGGGGAAAACTGAAGCTTTCTTT. It is translated as CASSTDRGQGKTEAFF.

The chain is built from TRBV29-1 and TRBJ1-2; TRBD1 might be the D (6 bases). The CDR3 runs 14 residues. Looked up from germline, CDR1 is SQVTM and CDR2 is ANQGSEA. V lost 2 bases to trimming and J lost 2 bases, with 12 bases between them. In DNA form, the CDR3 reads TGCAGCGTTGAAATGCCTGGACAGAACTATGGCTACACCTTC. This encodes CSVEMPGQNYGYTF.

The chain links TRBV6-6 to TRBJ1-5; the match to TRBD1 covers 7 bases. The CDR3 totals 16 residues. CDR1 MNHNY and CDR2 SVGAGI come from the germline V gene (reference sequence). V lost 6 bases to trimming and J lost 2 bases; unmatched junction nucleotides: 10. Here the CDR3 reads CASRGTGVGGNQPQHF. In DNA, the CDR3 is TGTGCCAGCAGAGGAACAGGGGTCGGGGGCAATCAGCCCCAGCATTTT.

V gene TRBV6-5 combines with J gene TRBJ1-6; maybe TRBD1 (6 bases). CDR1 is MNHEY and CDR2 is SVGAGI in the germline V gene. The CDR3 consists of 15 residues. Trimming stripped 1 base from V and 6 bases from J, with 10 bases between. CDR3 region: CASSYFGGLNSPLHF. In DNA form, the CDR3 reads TGTGCCAGCAGTTACTTTGGGGGCCTTAATTCACCCCTCCACTTT.

This sequence joins TRBV5-5 and TRBJ1-5, with a tentative D call TRBD1 (5 bases). CDR1 SGHKS and CDR2 YYEKEE come from the germline V gene (reference sequence). Trimming removed 3 bases from V and 1 base from J, with 17 bases in between. This CDR3 spans 17 amino acids. CDR3 nucleotides: TGTGCCAGCAGCTACCTAGGGGCCCCCGGGAGCAATCAGCCCCAGCATTTT. This sequence encodes CASSYLGAPGSNQPQHF.

This sequence joins TRBV7-3 and TRBJ1-1, with D possibly matching TRBD1 (6 bases). V lost 5 bases, J lost 2 bases, and 9 bases lay in between. The germline gives CDR1 SGHTA, CDR2 FQGTGA. The length of the CDR3 is 13 residues. The CDR3 nucleotides are TGTGCCAGCAGCCGGGACACAAACACTGAAGCTTTCTTT. Encoded protein: CASSRDTNTEAFF.

The V gene is TRBV29-1, the J gene TRBJ2-1; TRBD2 aligns across 10 bases. CDR1 is SQVTM, CDR2 ANQGSEA, per germline. J lost 7 bases, V lost 7 bases, and 13 bases had no gene match. There are 15 residues in the CDR3. CDR3 bases: TGCAGCGGCCGCTTAGGGACTAGCGTTGGGAATGAGCAGTTCTTC. Translation gives CSGRLGTSVGNEQFF.

The genes are TRBV15 and TRBJ1-1; D might be TRBD1 (6 bases). The V end was cut by 0 bases, the J end by 4 bases, with 12 bases between. This CDR3 has 15 residues. Germline lookup yields CDR1 LNHNV and CDR2 YYDKDF (reference sequence). CDR3 region: CATSRDWDTGTEAFF. The CDR3 nucleotides read TGTGCCACCAGCAGAGATTGGGACACCGGCACTGAAGCTTTCTTT.

V gene TRBV10-1 combines with J gene TRBJ2-1, with D unclear. With 2 bases removed from V and 7 bases from J, the gap between germline ends came to 9 bases. Germline-derived CDR1 and CDR2 are WNHNN and SYGVQD (reference sequence). The CDR3 is 13 residues long. The CDR3 spells CASSEMRWNEQFF. The CDR3 DNA reads TGCGCCAGCAGTGAGATGAGGTGGAATGAGCAGTTCTTC.

The rearrangement uses TRBV19 and TRBJ1-2; 9 bases fit TRBD1. Trimming removed 7 bases from V and 1 base from J; junction bases left unmatched: 10. Looked up from germline, CDR1 is LNHDA and CDR2 is SQIVND (reference sequence). The CDR3 length is 16 residues. CDR3: CASTPGTGNVNYGYTF. For the CDR3, the DNA is TGTGCCAGTACCCCTGGGACAGGGAATGTTAACTATGGCTACACCTTC.

The genes are TRBV7-2 and TRBJ2-7; a weak D match, TRBD1 (6 bases). V was shortened by 2 bases and J by 5 bases, with 13 bases between the two germline ends. CDR1 SGHTA and CDR2 FQGNSA come from the germline V gene. The CDR3 runs 14 residues. Written as DNA, the CDR3 is TGTGCCAGCAGCTTAACGGACAGCCCCCACGAGCAGTACTTC. As protein: CASSLTDSPHEQYF. Full variable domain (outside the CDR3, taken from reference TRBV7-2 and TRBJ2-7): GAGVSQSPSNKVTEKGKDVELRCDPISGHTALYWYRQSLGQGLEFLIYFQGNSAPDKSGLPSDRFSAERTGGSVSTLTIQRTQQEDSAVYLCASSLTDSPHEQYFGPGTRLTVT.

This chain uses TRBV28 with TRBJ2-7; 9 bases align to TRBD1. J gave up 2 bases and V 5 bases, and 4 bases lay outside the gene matches. The CDR3 contains 14 residues. Germline CDR1 MDHEN, CDR2 SYDVKM. The CDR3 DNA reads TGTGCCAGCAGTACCGGGACAGGGACCTACGAGCAGTACTTC. It specifies CASSTGTGTYEQYF.

This sequence joins TRBV7-2 and TRBJ2-3, with 7 bases identical to TRBD2. The CDR3 has 18 amino acids. Germline V gene data show CDR1 as SGHTA and CDR2 as FQGNSA. The V segment lost 0 bases and the J segment 2 bases; nucleotides outside the gene matches: 11. CDR3 sequence: CASSLAGASGGHTDTQYF. For the CDR3, the DNA is TGTGCCAGCAGCTTAGCAGGGGCTAGCGGTGGCCACACAGATACGCAGTATTTT.

The chain has TRBV6-6 and TRBJ2-5; TRBD1 aligns across 12 bases. CDR3 size: 15 residues. Germline V gene data show CDR1 as MNHNY and CDR2 as SVGAGI (reference sequence). V trimming: 2 bases; J trimming: 3 bases; junction bases outside the gene matches: 1. CDR3 sequence (DNA): TGTGCCAGCAGTTACGGGACAGGGGGCAAAGAGACCCAGTACTTC. As protein: CASSYGTGGKETQYF.

The CDR3 nucleotides read TGCAGCGTCATGAACACTGAAGCTTTCTTT. As protein: CSVMNTEAFF. The J gene is TRBJ1-1, the V gene TRBV29-1; D is ambiguous. Trimming took 6 bases from V and 0 from J, leaving 2 bases between them. The CDR3 runs to 10 residues. CDR1 SQVTM and CDR2 ANQGSEA come from the germline V gene.

This sequence joins TRBV15 and TRBJ1-5, with a weak D call TRBD1 (5 bases). Germline V gene data show CDR1 as LNHNV and CDR2 as YYDKDF (reference sequence). Trimming cost V 0 bases and J 5 bases, with 17 bases left between them. The CDR3 loop spans 17 amino acids. The CDR3 DNA sequence: TGTGCCACCAGCAGAGATGAAGGCAGGGTCCAATATCAGCCCCAGCATTTT. Translated: CATSRDEGRVQYQPQHF.

The chain recombines TRBV7-9 with TRBJ2-7; 7 bases fit TRBD2. Germline values: CDR1 SEHNR, CDR2 FQNEAQ (reference sequence). CDR3 size: 13 residues. V lost 3 bases to trimming and J lost 5 bases; unmatched junction nucleotides: 4. The CDR3: CASSLAGANEQYF. CDR3 bases: TGTGCCAGCAGCTTGGCGGGAGCTAACGAGCAGTACTTC.

The gene calls are TRBV4-1 and TRBJ1-4; the D is unclear. The CDR3 is made up of 15 amino acids. Germline-derived CDR1 and CDR2 are MGHRA and YSYEKL. The V gene lost 4 bases and the J gene lost 10 bases, with 19 bases spanning the gap. The chain's CDR3 is CASSPPTNRGRKLFF. The CDR3 DNA reads as TGCGCCAGCAGCCCACCTACCAACCGGGGTAGAAAACTGTTTTTT.

CDR3 bases: TGTGCCTGGAGTGTCAGGGGGCCGATCTATGGCTACACCTTC. It translates to CAWSVRGPIYGYTF. The rearrangement links TRBV30 to TRBJ1-2, with TRBD1 matching over 8 bases. CDR3 size: 14 residues. CDR1 and CDR2 (germline): GTSNPN, SVGIG (reference sequence). V was pared by 0 bases and J by 4 bases, with 4 bases of the junction left unmatched.

The chain couples TRBV7-2 to TRBJ2-6; unclear D gene. Germline V gene data show CDR1 as SGHTA and CDR2 as FQGNSA. The CDR3 is 12 residues long. As DNA, the CDR3 is TGTGCAGAGAATTCCGGGGCCAACGTCCTGACTTTC. It codes for CAENSGANVLTF. Drawing the rest from reference TRBV7-2 and TRBJ2-6, the complete variable domain is GAGVSQSPSNKVTEKGKDVELRCDPISGHTALYWYRQSLGQGLEFLIYFQGNSAPDKSGLPSDRFSAERTGGSVSTLTIQRTQQEDSAVYLCAENSGANVLTFGAGSRLTVL.

The V call is TRBV19, the J call TRBJ2-2; 7 bases map to TRBD2. CDR1 and CDR2 (germline): LNHDA, SQIVND (reference sequence). Unmatched junction bases numbered 13, after V lost 4 bases and J lost 8 bases. CDR3 length: 16 residues. CDR3 protein: CASSKRDYPTSGELFF. DNA for the CDR3: TGTGCCAGTAGTAAAAGGGACTACCCCACTTCAGGGGAGCTGTTTTTT.

The chain links TRBV20-1 to TRBJ2-5, with D possibly TRBD1 on 5 matching bases. The CDR3 length is 11 residues. V dropped 3 bases and J dropped 5 bases, with 7 bases sitting between them. CDR1 and CDR2 from the germline V gene are DFQATT and SNEGSKA (reference sequence). DNA for the CDR3: TGCAGTGCTAGCGCAGGGGAGACCCAGTACTTC. Translating gives CSASAGETQYF.

This rearrangement joins TRBV19 to TRBJ2-1, with 9 bases lining up with TRBD2. V was clipped by 7 bases and J by 6 bases; unmatched bases: 7. The V gene's germline CDR1 is LNHDA and CDR2 SQIVND (reference sequence). The CDR3 loop spans 14 amino acids. The CDR3 nucleotides are TGTGCCAGTAAATGGGGGACTAGCCTCAATGAGCAGTTCTTC. It yields the protein CASKWGTSLNEQFF.

The chain combines TRBV6-6 with TRBJ1-2; possible D gene TRBD1, 5 bases. This CDR3 is 15 amino acids long. V gave up 6 bases and J gave up 3 bases, with 17 bases separating them. CDR1 MNHNY and CDR2 SVGAGI come from the germline V gene (reference sequence). The CDR3 is CASSPGLKGYYGYTF. CDR3 bases: TGTGCCAGCAGCCCGGGACTCAAAGGCTACTATGGCTACACCTTC.

This clone showed up just once. This chain links TRBV27 with TRBJ2-5; a weak D match, TRBD1 (6 bases). This CDR3 spans 10 amino acids. Trimming shortened V by 9 bases and J by 5 bases, and 7 bases separated the two germline ends. CDR1 MNHEY and CDR2 SMNVEV come from the germline V gene (reference sequence). In nucleotides, the CDR3 is TGTGCCAGTAGGGGGGAGACCCAGTACTTC. Protein product: CASRGETQYF.